Following are 10 T cell receptor beta chains from one sample sequenced in a study of patients and donors after allogeneic stem cell transplantation. Each CDR3 protein is one row after TCRdb ran MiXCR on the RT-PCR reads. The sample has hundreds of thousands of distinct CDR3 sequences; around 16% are singletons. Sequencing input: blood, either unsorted or a sorted T cell fraction (not recorded which). Receptors were obtained from a human donor who was either an allogeneic HSCT recipient or a stem cell or donor lymphocyte infusion donor (not recorded which). It is not recorded whose cells these are; they may come from a transplant donor.

The rearrangement links TRBV20-1 to TRBJ2-7, with 7 bases lining up with TRBD1. Looked up from germline, CDR1 is DFQATT and CDR2 is SNEGSKA (reference sequence). The ends lost 6 bases at V and 1 base at J; junction bases unmatched: 12. The CDR3 has 15 residues. CDR3 sequence (DNA): TGCAGTGCGCCCGACCGGGACAGCCCGTCCTACGAGCAGTACTTC. Its translation: CSAPDRDSPSYEQYF.

This clonotype came up many times. The chain couples TRBV5-1 to TRBJ2-3; TRBD1 aligns across 7 bases. V was clipped by 5 bases and J by 4 bases; unmatched bases: 10. The CDR3 runs to 15 residues. CDR1 SGHRS and CDR2 YFSETQ come from the germline V gene. In nucleotides, the CDR3 is TGCGCCAGCAGGCCGACAGGGTGGTTCCCAGATACGCAGTATTTT. Translation: CASRPTGWFPDTQYF.

This chain joins TRBV19 and TRBJ1-5; 9 bases are a match to TRBD1. The CDR3 runs to 16 residues. The germline CDR1 and CDR2 sequences are LNHDA and SQIVND (reference sequence). V dropped 7 bases and J dropped 7; count of bases not matched to a gene: 14. In DNA form, the CDR3 reads TGTGCCAGTATGGGAGTAAGAGACAGGGGGAACCAGCCCCAGCATTTT. Its translation: CASMGVRDRGNQPQHF.

This clonotype occurred a few times. The chain has TRBV7-9 and TRBJ2-3, with 9 bases that match TRBD2. Per germline, CDR1 SEHNR and CDR2 FQNEAQ (reference sequence). V was pared by 9 bases and J by 4 bases, with 5 bases of the junction left unmatched. This CDR3 has 13 amino acids. CDR3 bases: TGTGCCAGTAGCGGGAGTAGCCCAGATACGCAGTATTTT. Protein sequence: CASSGSSPDTQYF. Complete variable domain (other parts from reference TRBV7-9 and TRBJ2-3): DTGVSQNPRHKITKRGQNVTFRCDPISEHNRLYWYRQTLGQGPEFLTYFQNEAQLEKSRLLSDRFSAERPKGSFSTLEIQRTEQGDSAMYLCASSGSSPDTQYFGPGTRLTVL.

This chain links TRBV18 with TRBJ1-5, with D possibly being TRBD1 (6 bases). CDR3 length: 14 residues. Germline CDR1 KGHSH, CDR2 LQKENI. The germline V and J ends were trimmed by 2 bases and 9 bases, with 14 bases remaining between them. The CDR3 loop reads CASSPSTGMRPQHF. The CDR3 DNA follows: TGTGCCAGCTCACCAAGTACAGGGATGAGGCCCCAGCATTTT.

A few counts support this clonotype. The chain is built from TRBV5-1 and TRBJ1-4; TRBD1 might be the D (5 bases). The CDR3 is 14 amino acids. Germline CDR1 reads SGHRS; CDR2 reads YFSETQ. Trimming shortened V by 4 bases and J by 4 bases, and 11 bases separated the two germline ends. This CDR3 is CASSRGRNNEKLFF. Here the CDR3 DNA reads TGCGCCAGCAGCCGGGGACGGAATAATGAAAAACTGTTTTTT.

This clonotype was counted at least ten times. The chain combines TRBV20-1 with TRBJ1-2, with D uncertain. V was pared by 6 bases and J by 8 bases, with 16 bases between. The CDR3 consists of 12 residues. Per germline, CDR1 DFQATT and CDR2 SNEGSKA (reference sequence). CDR3 sequence reads: CSAFFGTLGYTF. CDR3 nucleotide sequence: TGCAGTGCCTTCTTCGGCACCCTAGGCTACACCTTC.

This chain connects TRBV11-1 to TRBJ1-2, with D possibly matching TRBD1 (6 bases). The CDR3 spans 18 residues. Germline V gene data show CDR1 as SGHAT and CDR2 as FQDESV (reference sequence). V lost 3 bases and J 6 bases, leaving 26 bases between the germline ends. DNA for the CDR3: TGTGCCAGCAGCTTGTCATTGGCCTCGCTCAGGGGCCACAATGGCTACACCTTC. This encodes CASSLSLASLRGHNGYTF.

This clonotype was recorded a few times. The chain links TRBV29-1 to TRBJ2-7; TRBD2 is a possible D gene (6 bases). The CDR3 spans 18 residues. Germline lookup yields CDR1 SQVTM and CDR2 ANQGSEA. Trimming pared 1 base from V and 6 bases from J, leaving 28 bases between. The CDR3: CSVEAPREASASFSEQYF. The CDR3 DNA is TGCAGCGTTGAAGCTCCCAGGGAGGCAAGCGCCTCTTTTAGCGAGCAGTACTTC.

This clonotype occurred a few times. This rearrangement joins TRBV10-3 to TRBJ2-7, with no clear D. Germline values: CDR1 ENHRY, CDR2 SYGVKD. The CDR3 extends over 13 amino acids. Trimming shortened V by 3 bases and J by 3 bases, and 9 bases separated the two germline ends. CDR3 sequence reads: CAISDFIRYEQYF. The CDR3 coding sequence is TGTGCCATCAGTGATTTTATCCGCTACGAGCAGTACTTC.